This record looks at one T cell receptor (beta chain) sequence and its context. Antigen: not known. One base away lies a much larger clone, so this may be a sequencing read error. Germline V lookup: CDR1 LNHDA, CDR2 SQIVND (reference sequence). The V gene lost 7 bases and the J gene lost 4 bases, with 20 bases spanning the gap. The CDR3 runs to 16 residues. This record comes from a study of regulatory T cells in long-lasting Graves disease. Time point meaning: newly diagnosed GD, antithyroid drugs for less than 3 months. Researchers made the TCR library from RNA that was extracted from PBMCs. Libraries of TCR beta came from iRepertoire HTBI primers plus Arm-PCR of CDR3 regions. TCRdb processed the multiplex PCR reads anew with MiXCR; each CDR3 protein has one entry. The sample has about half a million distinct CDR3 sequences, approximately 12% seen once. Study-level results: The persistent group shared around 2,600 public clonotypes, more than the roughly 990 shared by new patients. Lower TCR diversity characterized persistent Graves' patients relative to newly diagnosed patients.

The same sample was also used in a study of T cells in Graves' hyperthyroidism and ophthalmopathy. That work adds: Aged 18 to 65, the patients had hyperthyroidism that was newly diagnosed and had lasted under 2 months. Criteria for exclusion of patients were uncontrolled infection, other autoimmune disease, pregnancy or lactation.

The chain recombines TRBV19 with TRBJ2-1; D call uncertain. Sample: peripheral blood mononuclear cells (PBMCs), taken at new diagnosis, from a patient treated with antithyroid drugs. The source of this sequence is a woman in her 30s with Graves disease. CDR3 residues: CASILRAGGKYNEQFF. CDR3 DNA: TGTGCCAGTATCCTTCGGGCTGGCGGAAAATACAATGAGCAGTTCTTC.